This T cell receptor (beta chain) comes out of a study of T cells in Graves' hyperthyroidism and ophthalmopathy. Notes on the study in general: Ophthalmopathy and stable hyperthyroidism were separated by a 13 V-J model. Most clonotypes expanded in the thyroid (above 0.001) were also present in blood.

V lost 0 bases, J lost 14 bases, and 17 bases lay in between. The CDR3 loop spans 14 amino acids. Germline CDR1 is SGHAT and CDR2 is FQNNGV. In this sample, this clonotype turned up many times. No antigen is known for it. Hyperthyroidism, newly diagnosed and lasting under 2 months, affected patients aged 18 to 65. Initially, at the first diagnosis of hyperthyroidism and before any ophthalmopathy symptoms, blood was sampled. The source material, RNA transcripts, was used to amplify TCR beta CDR3 regions. A first-round RT-PCR of the TCR CDR3 used the HTBI primer set. TCRdb re-analysed the multiplex PCR reads in MiXCR, keeping a single row per CDR3 protein. The table includes 690,000 or so distinct CDR3 sequences, 18% detected once.

The TCR originated in a woman between 45 and 65 years old with Graves' hyperthyroidism that later progressed to Graves' ophthalmopathy. The V gene is TRBV11-2, the J gene TRBJ1-3; D uncertain. Sequenced input: blood. CDR3 residues: CASSLEVVRYVLYF. The DNA of the CDR3 is TGTGCCAGCAGCTTAGAAGTGGTTAGATACGTATTATATTTT.